The 5 T cell receptor beta chains listed next were all sequenced from one sample in a study of blood T cell repertoires in COVID-19. Clones were read by immunoSEQ multiplex PCR, and TCRdb kept only the in-frame ones, dropping some. The sample lists fewer than 110,000 clones; approximately 89% were seen once. Sequencing was carried out using peripheral blood. The receptors derive from a woman at least 80 years old in a cohort sampled during active COVID-19.

The chain links TRBV5-1 to TRBJ2-5, with 8 bases that match TRBD1. The CDR3 is made up of 15 amino acids. Germline loops: CDR1 SGHRS, CDR2 YFSETQ. The ends lost 4 bases at V and 5 bases at J; junction bases unmatched: 10. The CDR3 DNA sequence: TGCGCCAGCAGCCCCTTAGGGACAGGCAAGGAGACCCAGTACTTC. Its translation: CASSPLGTGKETQYF.

The chain carries TRBV18 and TRBJ2-5, with D tentatively TRBD2 (7 bases). This CDR3 comprises 15 residues. Germline V gene sequence: CDR1 KGHSH, CDR2 LQKENI. The V and J ends lost 5 bases and 2 bases respectively, with 15 bases between them. This CDR3 is CASSDGGLKQETQYF. For the CDR3, the DNA is TGTGCCAGCTCAGACGGGGGGCTCAAACAAGAGACCCAGTACTTC. Looking up the rest from reference TRBV18 and TRBJ2-5 gives the full variable domain: NAGVMQNPRHLVRRRGQEARLRCSPMKGHSHVYWYRQLPEEGLKFMVYLQKENIIDESGMPKERFSAEFPKEGPSILRIQQVVRGDSAAYFCASSDGGLKQETQYFGPGTRLLVL.

The genes are TRBV28 and TRBJ1-2; D unresolved. Trimming pared 3 bases from V and 8 bases from J, leaving 10 bases between. Germline V CDR1 and CDR2: MDHEN, SYDVKM. The CDR3 spans 12 residues. The CDR3 DNA is TGTGCCAGCAGTTTTCGGGGTCAGGGCTACACCTTC. Residues: CASSFRGQGYTF.

The rearrangement links TRBV28 to TRBJ1-4, with 10 bases fitting TRBD1. The germline V gene has CDR1 MDHEN and CDR2 SYDVKM. The V segment lost 2 bases and the J segment 7 bases; nucleotides outside the gene matches: 4. This CDR3 is 15 amino acids long. The CDR3 bases are TGTGCCAGCAGTTTACGACAGGGGGCCTTTGAAAAACTGTTTTTT. This sequence encodes CASSLRQGAFEKLFF.

This sequence joins TRBV6-6 and TRBJ1-1; a possible D gene is TRBD1 (6 bases). Per the germline V gene, CDR1 is MNHNY and CDR2 is SVGAGI (reference sequence). The V end was cut by 6 bases, the J end by 1 base, with 15 bases between. The CDR3 is made up of 15 amino acids. The CDR3 here is CASRPTGTGNTEAFF. As DNA, the CDR3 is TGTGCCAGCAGACCTACAGGGACGGGGAACACTGAAGCTTTCTTT.